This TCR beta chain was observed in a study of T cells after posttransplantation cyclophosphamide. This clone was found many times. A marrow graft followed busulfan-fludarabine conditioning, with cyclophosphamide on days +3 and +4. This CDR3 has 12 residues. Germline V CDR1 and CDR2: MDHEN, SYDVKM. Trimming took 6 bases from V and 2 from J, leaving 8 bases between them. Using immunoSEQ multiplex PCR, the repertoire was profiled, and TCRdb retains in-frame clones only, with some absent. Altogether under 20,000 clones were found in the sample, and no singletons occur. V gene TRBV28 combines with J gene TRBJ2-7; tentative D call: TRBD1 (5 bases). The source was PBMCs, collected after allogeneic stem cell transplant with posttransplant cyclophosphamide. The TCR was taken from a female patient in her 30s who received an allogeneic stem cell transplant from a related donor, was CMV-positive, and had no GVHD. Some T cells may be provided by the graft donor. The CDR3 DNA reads TGTGCCAGCAGGGACACCACCTACGAGCAGTACTTC. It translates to CASRDTTYEQYF.